Many counts were recorded for the clone carrying this TCR beta chain. Through Arm-PCR of CDR3 regions and iRepertoire HTBI primers, TCR beta libraries were built. Via MiXCR, TCRdb re-called the multiplex PCR reads, giving one row per CDR3 protein. Of around 400,000 distinct CDR3 sequences in the sample, over 12% were seen once. The sample belongs to a study of regulatory T cells in long-lasting Graves disease. Time point reported: newly diagnosed GD, antithyroid drugs for less than 3 months. PBMC-derived RNA was used for the TCR library. The J segment lost 6 bases and the V segment lost 2 bases, leaving 13 bases of the junction unmatched. The CDR3 extends over 16 amino acids. The germline V gene has CDR1 MGHDK and CDR2 SYGVNS. The same specimen was also included in a second study, on T cells in Graves' hyperthyroidism and ophthalmopathy. That investigation notes: A patient was excluded if there was uncontrolled infection, other autoimmune disease, pregnancy or lactation. Onset of ophthalmopathy came a median about 6.5 months after the model predicted it.

This receptor was identified in a woman aged 40 to 50 with Graves disease. The chain uses TRBV25-1 and TRBJ2-7; TRBD1 aligns across 7 bases. The specimen was peripheral blood mononuclear cells (PBMCs), collected at new diagnosis, from a patient treated with antithyroid drugs. In DNA form, the CDR3 reads TGTGCCAGCAGTGAACTGTGGACAGGTCGTTCGAGCGAGCAGTACTTC. Its translation: CASSELWTGRSSEQYF.